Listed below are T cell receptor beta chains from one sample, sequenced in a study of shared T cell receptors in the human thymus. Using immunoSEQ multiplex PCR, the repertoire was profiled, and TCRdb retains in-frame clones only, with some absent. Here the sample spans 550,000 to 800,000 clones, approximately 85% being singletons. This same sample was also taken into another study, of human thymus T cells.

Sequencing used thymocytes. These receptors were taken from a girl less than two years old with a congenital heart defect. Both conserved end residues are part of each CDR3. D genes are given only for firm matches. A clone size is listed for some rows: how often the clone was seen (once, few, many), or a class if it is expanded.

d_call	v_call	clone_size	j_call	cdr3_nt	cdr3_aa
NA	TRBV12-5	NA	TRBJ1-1	TGTGCTAGTGGTTTTCGGTCTTGTCTGAACACTGAAGCTTTCTTT	CASGFRSCLNTEAFF
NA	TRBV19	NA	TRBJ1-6	TGTGCCAGTAGTATGGGGATATCCCGGACACAGAAAAATTCACCCCTCCACTTT	CASSMGISRTQKNSPLHF
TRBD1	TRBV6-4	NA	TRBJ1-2	TGTGCCAGCAGTGACTCGAAACAGGGGGATACTATGGGCTACACCTTC	CASSDSKQGDTMGYTF
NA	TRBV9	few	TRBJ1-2	TGTGCCAGCAGCGTGTCCCCCAGACAGCCTAACTATGGCTACACCTTC	CASSVSPRQPNYGYTF
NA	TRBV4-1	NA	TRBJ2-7	TGCGCCAGCAGCCAAGGAGACTCTAAATACGAGCAGTACTTC	CASSQGDSKYEQYF
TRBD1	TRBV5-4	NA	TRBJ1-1	TGTGCCAGCAGCACAGACAGGGGGAACATGAACACTGAAGCTTTCTTT	CASSTDRGNMNTEAFF
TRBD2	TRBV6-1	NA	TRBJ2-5	TGTGCCAGCAGTGAATACCTCACTAGCGGGGAGACCCAGTACTTC	CASSEYLTSGETQYF
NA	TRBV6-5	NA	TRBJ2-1	TGTGCCAGCAGTTACTCTGGCTCCCACTCCTACAATGAGCAGTTCTTC	CASSYSGSHSYNEQFF
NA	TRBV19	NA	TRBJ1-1	TGTGCCAGTAGTATATCCAATTTTGACACTGAAGCTTTCTTT	CASSISNFDTEAFF
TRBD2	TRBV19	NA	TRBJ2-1	TGTGCCAGTAGTTCCGCGGGGGGGTACTACAATGAGCAGTTCTTC	CASSSAGGYYNEQFF
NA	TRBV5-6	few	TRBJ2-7	TGTGCCAGCAGCCAAACCCACAGGTCGGACAGCGGACACCCCTACGAGCAGTACTTC	CASSQTHRSDSGHPYEQYF
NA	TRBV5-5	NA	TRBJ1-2	TGTGCCAGCAGCCTCCACAATCAAAGGGGCTATGGCTACACCTTC	CASSLHNQRGYGYTF
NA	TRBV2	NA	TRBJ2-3	TGTGCCAGCAGTGGTGACAGGAGCACAGATACGCAGTATTTT	CASSGDRSTDTQYF
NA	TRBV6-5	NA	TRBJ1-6	TGTGCCAGCAGGACAGGCTCTAATTCACCCCTCCACTTT	CASRTGSNSPLHF
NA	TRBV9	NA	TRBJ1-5	TGTGCCAGCAGCGTAGACGGGGTTAATCAGCCCCAGCATTTT	CASSVDGVNQPQHF
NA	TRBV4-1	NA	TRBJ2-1	TGCGCCAGCAGCCCAGAGAGGGAGACACCCGCCTACAATGAGCAGTTCTTC	CASSPERETPAYNEQFF
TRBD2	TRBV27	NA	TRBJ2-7	TGTGCCAGCAGTTTGGTAGGGACTAGCGAGGGCTACGAGCAGTACTTC	CASSLVGTSEGYEQYF
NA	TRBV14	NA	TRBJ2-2	TGTGCCAGCAGCCAAGTTGGGGAGGCCGGGGAGCTGTTTTTT	CASSQVGEAGELFF
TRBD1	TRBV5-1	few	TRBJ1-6	TGCGCCAGCGCCAAGGGAGACAGGGGTGGGAATTCACCCCTCCACTTT	CASAKGDRGGNSPLHF
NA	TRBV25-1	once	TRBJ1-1	TGTGCCAGTGCGGGGGGTAAAGCTTTCTTT	CASAGGKAFF
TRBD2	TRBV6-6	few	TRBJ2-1	TGTGCCAGCACCTTCCGGGCGGCGGGGGGGTACAATGAGCAGTTCTTC	CASTFRAAGGYNEQFF
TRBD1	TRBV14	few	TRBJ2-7	TGTGCCAGCAGCCGCCTTCCGGGACAGGGGGAATACGAGCAGTACTTC	CASSRLPGQGEYEQYF
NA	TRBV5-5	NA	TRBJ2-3	TGTGCCACCTCACTAAGGCCAACAGGGAACGGCACAGATACGCAGTATTTT	CATSLRPTGNGTDTQYF
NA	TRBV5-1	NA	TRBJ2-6	TGCGCCAGCAGCTTGACATGGTCGTCGCTCTCTGGGGCCAACGTCCTGACTTTC	CASSLTWSSLSGANVLTF
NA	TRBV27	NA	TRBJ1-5	TGTGCCAGCGGGTCGTCGCTGGGGGCTATTAATCAGCCCCAGCATTTT	CASGSSLGAINQPQHF
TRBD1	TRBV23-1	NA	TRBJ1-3	TGCGCCAGCGACCCAGGGGGCTCTGGAAACACCATATATTTT	CASDPGGSGNTIYF
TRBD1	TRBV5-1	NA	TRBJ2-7	TGCGCCAGCAAGGGACAGGCGAGCTACGAGCAGTACTTC	CASKGQASYEQYF
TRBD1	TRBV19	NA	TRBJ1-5	TGTGCCAGTACGACCCTTTACAGGGGGAGCAATCAGCCCCAGCATTTT	CASTTLYRGSNQPQHF
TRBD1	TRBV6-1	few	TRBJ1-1	TGTGCCAGCAGTGAAGGGACAGGGGAAGGCACTGAAGCTTTCTTT	CASSEGTGEGTEAFF
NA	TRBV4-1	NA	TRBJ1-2	TGCGCCAGCAGCCAAGAAACCGGCAGGACTCGCCCCGGGGGCTACACCTTC	CASSQETGRTRPGGYTF
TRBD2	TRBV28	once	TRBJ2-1	TGTGCCAGCAGTCCCCGGGAGGCGGGGGGCCTCTACAATGAGCAGTTCTTC	CASSPREAGGLYNEQFF
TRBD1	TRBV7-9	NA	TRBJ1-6	TGTGCCAGCAGCCGGACAGGGGGCGATTATAATTCACCCCTCCACTTT	CASSRTGGDYNSPLHF
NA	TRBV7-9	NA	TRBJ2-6	TGTGCCAGCAGCTTAATTATCTCTCCTGGGGCCAACGTCCTGACTTTC	CASSLIISPGANVLTF
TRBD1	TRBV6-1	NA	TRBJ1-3	TGTGCCAGCAGGACAGGGTATGGAAACACCATATATTTT	CASRTGYGNTIYF
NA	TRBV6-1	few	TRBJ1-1	TGTGCCAGCAGTGCGAGGCGGCAGAGAGGGACTGAAGCTTTCTTT	CASSARRQRGTEAFF